This paragraph reports one T cell receptor (beta chain). Its specificity is not known. Clones were sequenced by immunoSEQ multiplex PCR, and TCRdb holds only the in-frame ones, with some missing. The table lists some 150,000 clones, about 89% of them singletons. The data belong to a study of T cell responses to AZD1222 COVID-19 vaccine. Overall study: Pooled in the analysis were second doses at about 4 or about 12 weeks.

The germline gives CDR1 LGHDT, CDR2 YNNKEL (reference sequence). J was trimmed by 7 bases and V by 5 bases; bases with no gene match: 11. The CDR3 is 14 amino acids. Study-level findings and limits: The breadth and depth of Spike-specific TCRs increased once two AZD1222 doses had been given. Reportedly, close to half of spike-specific TCRs are directed against unmutated variant regions. It was only after the peak T cell response that any repertoires were sampled.

The chain recombines TRBV3-1 (or the pseudogene TRBV3-2) with TRBJ2-7, with 7 nucleotides matching TRBD2. The TCR was taken from an adult in good health. Sequenced here: peripheral blood, sampled on day 0 of AZD1222 vaccination. In DNA, the CDR3 is TGTGCCAGCAGCTCCCATAGGCGGGGGTTGGAGCAGTACTTC. Translation: CASSSHRRGLEQYF.